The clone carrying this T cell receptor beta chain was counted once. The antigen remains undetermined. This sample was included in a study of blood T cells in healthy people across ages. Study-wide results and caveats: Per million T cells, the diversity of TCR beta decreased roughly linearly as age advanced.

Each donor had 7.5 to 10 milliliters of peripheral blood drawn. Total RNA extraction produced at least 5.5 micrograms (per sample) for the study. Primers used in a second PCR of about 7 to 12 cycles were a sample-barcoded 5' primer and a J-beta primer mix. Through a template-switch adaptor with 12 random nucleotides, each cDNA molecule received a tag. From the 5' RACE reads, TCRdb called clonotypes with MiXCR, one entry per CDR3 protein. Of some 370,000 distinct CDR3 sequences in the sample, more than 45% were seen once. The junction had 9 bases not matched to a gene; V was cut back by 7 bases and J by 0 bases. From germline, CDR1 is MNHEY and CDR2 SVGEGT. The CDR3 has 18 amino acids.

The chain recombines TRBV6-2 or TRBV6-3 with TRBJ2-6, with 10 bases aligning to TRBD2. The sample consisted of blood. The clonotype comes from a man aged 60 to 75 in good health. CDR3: CASINGLAANSGANVLTF. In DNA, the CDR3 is TGTGCCAGCATCAACGGACTAGCGGCTAACTCTGGGGCCAACGTCCTGACTTTC.